The clone carrying this TCR beta chain has a single count. Assay: immunoSEQ multiplex PCR; the TCRdb copy retains only in-frame clones and omits some. This table holds around 1.5 million clones, roughly 98% found once. Germline values: CDR1 MGHDK, CDR2 SYGVNS. CDR3 length: 15 amino acids. J was trimmed by 5 bases and V by 6 bases; bases with no gene match: 11. The source of the sample is a study of shared clonotypes between healthy human individuals. In the study overall: Sampling drew on donors who were a couple of women and a few men aged 18 to 49. For every donor, three CD4 naive, three CD4 memory, two CD8 naive and one CD8 memory plates were used.

The TCR originated in a man younger than 40 in good health. Sequencing was performed on naive CD4+ T cells sorted from blood. The subset: CD45RA+ positively selected. This chain links TRBV25-1 with TRBJ2-7; 9 positions match TRBD1. CDR3 in amino acids: CASSDPGTGNNEQYF. Here the CDR3 DNA reads TGTGCCAGCAGCGATCCCGGGACAGGGAACAACGAGCAGTACTTC.